This T cell receptor beta chain was documented in a study of tumor-infiltrating T cells and Merkel cell polyomavirus (TCRdb year 2017). With regard to the full study: In Merkel cell carcinoma patients, the study investigated CD8+ T cells specific for the Merkel cell polyomavirus KLL epitope. Varying disease stages were represented at patient presentation, and patients were followed for a median of approximately three years (range 1.1 to 6.0 years). Patients received varied, non-standardized therapies including chemotherapy, radiation and immunotherapies. TRB sequencing was performed on KLL-tetramer-sorted cells from blood or tumor-infiltrating lymphocytes in roughly 15 samples, as well as on 11 to 12 matched whole-tumor samples. Most whole-tumor samples were obtained as 25-micron curls cut from formalin-fixed, paraffin-embedded tissue blocks. Across the study, one tumor sample was obtained as a frozen nodal tumor digest and one as a flash-frozen core biopsy of a metastasis. The investigation overall reported the following: A greater number of unique KLL-specific clonotypes in tumors (about 5-120 vs 0-3) was associated with a significant advantage in MCC-specific survival (P = 0.0051). Significantly improved MCC-specific survival was associated with a higher fraction of KLL-specific T cells within tumors (roughly 1.8-18% versus roughly 0-0.14%). The study examined just one viral epitope, so T cells targeting other Merkel cell polyomavirus epitopes were not captured. KLL-specific TRB repertoires proved diverse and largely private: among 390 or so unique sequences, only one clonotype was public, and two patients shared that clonotype. One limitation of the study is the small sample size (n = 12 patients).

The library was generated by the immunoSEQ multiplex PCR assay. Adaptive Biotechnologies (Seattle, WA) carried out the genomic DNA extraction, TRB sequencing and normalization. As for the original processing: To compute clonality, the Shannon entropy of productive TRB sequences was normalized by log2 of unique productive sequences and then subtracted from one. KLL-specific clonotypes in tumors were identified by matching TCRbeta CDR3 amino acid sequences to those from the tetramer-sorted sample of each patient. This immuneACCESS table, as held by TCRdb, lists in-frame sequences with V and J called but not all clones. Of the missing ones, under half trace to an unresolved V gene in checked studies; the others have no known cause. V and J calls and clone size are given by that table; D and trimming were obtained from the DNA. The table for this sample lists 20,000 to 25,000 clones; around 90% of them were counted only once. The ten largest clones represent more than 2.5% of the sample.

Concerning this clone: It has no known antigen specificity. It has no much larger one-base neighbor in the sample; base qualities were not kept.

The CDR3, cysteine through phenylalanine, is 14 amino acids long. Solely the CDR3 DNA is kept, with 42 bases framed from the first base. Compared with germline, V lacks 0 bases and J lacks 6 bases; bases without a gene match: 5. CDR1 and CDR2, per the germline V gene (reference sequence), are PRHDT and FYEKMQ. All patients' tumors stained robustly positive for Merkel cell polyomavirus Large T antigen by immunohistochemistry. The study included about eleven Merkel cell carcinoma patients whose blood and/or cultured TIL contained robust KLL-tetramer+ populations exceeding 0.04% of CD8+ T cells. All patients were identified as Caucasian, and a median age of roughly 59 years (range roughly 50 to 77 years) was recorded. Lymph node tumors were analyzed for patients with unknown primaries presenting with nodal disease, or where primary tissue was insufficient.

Sequenced input: lymph node tissue. The chain was built from TRBV13 and TRBJ2-7; 7 central nucleotides agree with TRBD2. This TCR was sampled from a man aged 50 to 60 with Merkel cell carcinoma. The DNA sequence is TGTGCCAGCAGCTTAGGTGCGGGGGTCTCCGAGCAGTACTTC. Its translation is CASSLGAGVSEQYF.